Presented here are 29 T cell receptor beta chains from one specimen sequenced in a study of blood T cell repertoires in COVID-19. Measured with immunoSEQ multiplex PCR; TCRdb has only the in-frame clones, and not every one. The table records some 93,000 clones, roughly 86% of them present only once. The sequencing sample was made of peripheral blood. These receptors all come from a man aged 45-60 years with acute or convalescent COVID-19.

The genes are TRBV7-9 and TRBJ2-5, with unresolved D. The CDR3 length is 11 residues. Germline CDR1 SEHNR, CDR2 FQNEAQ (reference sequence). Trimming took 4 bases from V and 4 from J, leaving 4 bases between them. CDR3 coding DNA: TGTGCCAGCAGCTCGAGAGAGACCCAGTACTTC. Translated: CASSSRETQYF. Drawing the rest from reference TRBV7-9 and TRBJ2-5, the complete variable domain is DTGVSQNPRHKITKRGQNVTFRCDPISEHNRLYWYRQTLGQGPEFLTYFQNEAQLEKSRLLSDRFSAERPKGSFSTLEIQRTEQGDSAMYLCASSSRETQYFGPGTRLLVL.

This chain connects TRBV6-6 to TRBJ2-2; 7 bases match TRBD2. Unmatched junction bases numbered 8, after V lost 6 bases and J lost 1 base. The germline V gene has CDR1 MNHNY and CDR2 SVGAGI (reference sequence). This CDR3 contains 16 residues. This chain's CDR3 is CASRSSAGVNTGELFF. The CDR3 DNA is TGTGCCAGCAGGTCCTCGGCGGGGGTGAACACCGGGGAGCTGTTTTTT.

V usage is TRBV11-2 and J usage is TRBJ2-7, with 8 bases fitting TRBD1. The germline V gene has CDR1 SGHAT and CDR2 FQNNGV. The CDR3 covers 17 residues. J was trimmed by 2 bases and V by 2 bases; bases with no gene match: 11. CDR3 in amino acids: CASSLPEGQVIPYEQYF. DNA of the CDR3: TGTGCCAGCAGCTTACCGGAGGGACAGGTGATACCCTACGAGCAGTACTTC.

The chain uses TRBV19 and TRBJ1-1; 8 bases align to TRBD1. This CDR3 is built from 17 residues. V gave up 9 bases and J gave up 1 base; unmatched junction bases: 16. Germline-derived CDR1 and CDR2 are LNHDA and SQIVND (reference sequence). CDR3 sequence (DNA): TGTGCCAGCAAAAACGGACAGGGATTGACGACGAACACTGAAGCTTTCTTT. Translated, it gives CASKNGQGLTTNTEAFF.

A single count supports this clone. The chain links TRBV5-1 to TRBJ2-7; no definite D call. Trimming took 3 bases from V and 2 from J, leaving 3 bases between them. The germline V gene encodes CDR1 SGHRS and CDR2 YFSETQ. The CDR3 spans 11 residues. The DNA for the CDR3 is TGCGCCAGCAGCTCCGCCTACGAGCAGTACTTC. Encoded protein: CASSSAYEQYF. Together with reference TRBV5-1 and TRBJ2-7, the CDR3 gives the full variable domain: KAGVTQTPRYLIKTRGQQVTLSCSPISGHRSVSWYQQTPGQGLQFLFEYFSETQRNKGNFPGRFSGRQFSNSRSEMNVSTLELGDSALYLCASSSAYEQYFGPGTRLTVT.

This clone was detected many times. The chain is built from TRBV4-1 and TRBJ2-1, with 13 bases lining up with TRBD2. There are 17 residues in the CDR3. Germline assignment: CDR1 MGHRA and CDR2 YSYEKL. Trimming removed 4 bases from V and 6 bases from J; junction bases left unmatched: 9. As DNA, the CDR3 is TGCGCCAGCAGCCCCTTGGGGACTAGCGGGACCCGCAATGAGCAGTTCTTC. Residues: CASSPLGTSGTRNEQFF.

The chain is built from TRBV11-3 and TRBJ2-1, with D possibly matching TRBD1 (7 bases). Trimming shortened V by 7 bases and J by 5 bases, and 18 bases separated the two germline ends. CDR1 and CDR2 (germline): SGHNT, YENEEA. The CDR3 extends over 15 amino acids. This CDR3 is CASTGGGLRNNEQFF. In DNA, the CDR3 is TGTGCCAGCACCGGAGGGGGCCTTAGGAACAATGAGCAGTTCTTC.

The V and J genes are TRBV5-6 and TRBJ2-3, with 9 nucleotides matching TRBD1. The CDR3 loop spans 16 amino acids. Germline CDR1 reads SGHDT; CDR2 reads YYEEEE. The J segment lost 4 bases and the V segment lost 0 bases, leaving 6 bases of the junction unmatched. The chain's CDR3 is CASSLETGGRADTQYF. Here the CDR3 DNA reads TGTGCCAGCAGCTTGGAGACAGGGGGTAGAGCAGATACGCAGTATTTT. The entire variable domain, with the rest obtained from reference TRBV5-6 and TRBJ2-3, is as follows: DAGVTQSPTHLIKTRGQQVTLRCSPKSGHDTVSWYQQALGQGPQFIFQYYEEEERQRGNFPDRFSGHQFPNYSSELNVNALLLGDSALYLCASSLETGGRADTQYFGPGTRLTVL.

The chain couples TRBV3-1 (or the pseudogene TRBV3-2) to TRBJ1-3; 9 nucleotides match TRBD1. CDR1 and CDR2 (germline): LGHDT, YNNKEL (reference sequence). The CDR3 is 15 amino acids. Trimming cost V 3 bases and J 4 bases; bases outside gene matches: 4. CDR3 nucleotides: TGTGCCAGCAGCCACCGGGACAGGGTAGGAAACACCATATATTTT. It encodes CASSHRDRVGNTIYF.

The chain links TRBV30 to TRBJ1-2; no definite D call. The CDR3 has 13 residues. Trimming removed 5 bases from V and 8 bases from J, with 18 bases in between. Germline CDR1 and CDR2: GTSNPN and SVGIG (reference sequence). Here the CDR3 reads CAWERRDLGGYTF. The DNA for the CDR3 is TGTGCCTGGGAGCGGCGGGATCTGGGCGGCTACACCTTC.

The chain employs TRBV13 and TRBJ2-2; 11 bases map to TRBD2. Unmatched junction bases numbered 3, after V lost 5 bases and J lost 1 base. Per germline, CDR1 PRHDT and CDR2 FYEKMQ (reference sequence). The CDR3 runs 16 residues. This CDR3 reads CASSLGLAENTGELFF. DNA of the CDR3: TGTGCCAGCAGCCTGGGACTAGCGGAGAACACCGGGGAGCTGTTTTTT.

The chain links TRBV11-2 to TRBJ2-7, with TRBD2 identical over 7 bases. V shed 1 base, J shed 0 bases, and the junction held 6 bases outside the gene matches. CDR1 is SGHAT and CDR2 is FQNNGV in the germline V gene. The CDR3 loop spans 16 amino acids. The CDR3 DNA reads TGTGCCAGCAGCTTAGGACACGGGGGGAGCTCCTACGAGCAGTACTTC. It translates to CASSLGHGGSSYEQYF. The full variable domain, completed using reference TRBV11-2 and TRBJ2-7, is EAGVAQSPRYKIIEKRQSVAFWCNPISGHATLYWYQQILGQGPKLLIQFQNNGVVDDSQLPKDRFSAERLKGVDSTLKIQPAKLEDSAVYLCASSLGHGGSSYEQYFGPGTRLTVT.

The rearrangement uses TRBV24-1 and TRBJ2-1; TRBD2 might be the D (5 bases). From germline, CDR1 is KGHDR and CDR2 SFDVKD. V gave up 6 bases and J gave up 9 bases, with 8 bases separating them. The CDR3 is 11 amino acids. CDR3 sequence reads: CATSSGSEQFF. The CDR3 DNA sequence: TGTGCCACCAGTTCGGGGAGTGAGCAGTTCTTC.

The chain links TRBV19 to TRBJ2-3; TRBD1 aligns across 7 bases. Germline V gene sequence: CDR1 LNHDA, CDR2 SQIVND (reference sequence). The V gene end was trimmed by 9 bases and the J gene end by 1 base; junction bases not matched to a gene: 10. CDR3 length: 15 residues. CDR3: CASTRGPKGTDTQYF. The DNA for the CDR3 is TGTGCCAGCACTAGGGGGCCTAAGGGCACAGATACGCAGTATTTT.

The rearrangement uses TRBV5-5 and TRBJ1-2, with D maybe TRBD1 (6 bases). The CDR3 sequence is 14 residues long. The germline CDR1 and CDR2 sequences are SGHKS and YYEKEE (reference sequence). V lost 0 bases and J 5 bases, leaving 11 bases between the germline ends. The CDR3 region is CASSLGDKGYGYTF. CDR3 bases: TGTGCCAGCAGCTTGGGGGACAAGGGGTATGGCTACACCTTC.

The CDR3 nucleotides read TGTGCCTGGAGTGGACAGAACGAGCAGTACTTC. This gives the protein CAWSGQNEQYF. The V gene is TRBV30, the J gene TRBJ2-7; D may be TRBD1 (5 bases). The V end was cut by 1 base, the J end by 5 bases, with 6 bases between. From germline, CDR1 is GTSNPN and CDR2 SVGIG (reference sequence). The CDR3 is 11 amino acids.

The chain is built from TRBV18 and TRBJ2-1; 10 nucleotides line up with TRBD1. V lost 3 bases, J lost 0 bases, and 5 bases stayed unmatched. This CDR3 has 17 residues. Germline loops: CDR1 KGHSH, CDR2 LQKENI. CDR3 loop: CASSPRQGASSYNEQFF. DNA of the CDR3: TGTGCCAGCTCACCGAGACAGGGGGCGAGCTCCTACAATGAGCAGTTCTTC. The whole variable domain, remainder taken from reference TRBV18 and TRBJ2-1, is NAGVMQNPRHLVRRRGQEARLRCSPMKGHSHVYWYRQLPEEGLKFMVYLQKENIIDESGMPKERFSAEFPKEGPSILRIQQVVRGDSAAYFCASSPRQGASSYNEQFFGPGTRLTVL.

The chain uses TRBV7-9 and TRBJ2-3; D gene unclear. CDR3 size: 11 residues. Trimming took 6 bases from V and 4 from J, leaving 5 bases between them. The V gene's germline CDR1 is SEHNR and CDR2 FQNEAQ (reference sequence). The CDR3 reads CASSESDTQYF. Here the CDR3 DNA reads TGTGCCAGCAGTGAGTCAGATACGCAGTATTTT. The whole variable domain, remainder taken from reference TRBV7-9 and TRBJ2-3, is DTGVSQNPRHKITKRGQNVTFRCDPISEHNRLYWYRQTLGQGPEFLTYFQNEAQLEKSRLLSDRFSAERPKGSFSTLEIQRTEQGDSAMYLCASSESDTQYFGPGTRLTVL.

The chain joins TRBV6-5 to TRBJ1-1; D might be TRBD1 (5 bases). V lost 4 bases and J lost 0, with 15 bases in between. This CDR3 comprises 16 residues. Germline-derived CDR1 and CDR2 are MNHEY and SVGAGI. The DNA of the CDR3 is TGTGCCAGCAGTTCGGCGGGGGGATACATGAACACTGAAGCTTTCTTT. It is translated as CASSSAGGYMNTEAFF.

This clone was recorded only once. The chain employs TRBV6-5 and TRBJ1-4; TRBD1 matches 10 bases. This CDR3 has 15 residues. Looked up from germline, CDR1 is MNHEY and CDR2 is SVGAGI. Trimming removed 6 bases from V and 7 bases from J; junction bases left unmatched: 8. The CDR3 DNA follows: TGTGCCAGCAGGCCCGGGACAGGGGCCGGTGAAAAACTGTTTTTT. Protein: CASRPGTGAGEKLFF.

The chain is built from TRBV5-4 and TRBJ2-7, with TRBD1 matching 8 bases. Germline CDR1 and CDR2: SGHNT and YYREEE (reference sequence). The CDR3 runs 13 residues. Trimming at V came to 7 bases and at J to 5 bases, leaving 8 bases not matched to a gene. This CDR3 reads CASRLDRGHEQYF. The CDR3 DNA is TGTGCCAGCCGCCTTGACAGGGGCCACGAGCAGTACTTC.

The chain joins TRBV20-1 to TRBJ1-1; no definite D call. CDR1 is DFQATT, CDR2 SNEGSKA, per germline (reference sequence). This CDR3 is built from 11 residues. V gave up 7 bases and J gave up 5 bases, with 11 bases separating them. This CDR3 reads CSGFFRTEAFF. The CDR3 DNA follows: TGCAGTGGATTTTTTCGGACTGAAGCTTTCTTT.

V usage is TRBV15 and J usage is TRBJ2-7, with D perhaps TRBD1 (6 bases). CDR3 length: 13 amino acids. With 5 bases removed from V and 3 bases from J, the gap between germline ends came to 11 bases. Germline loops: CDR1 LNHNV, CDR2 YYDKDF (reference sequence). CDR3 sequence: CATSGTQGYEQYF. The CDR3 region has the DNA TGTGCCACCAGCGGGACACAGGGCTACGAGCAGTACTTC.

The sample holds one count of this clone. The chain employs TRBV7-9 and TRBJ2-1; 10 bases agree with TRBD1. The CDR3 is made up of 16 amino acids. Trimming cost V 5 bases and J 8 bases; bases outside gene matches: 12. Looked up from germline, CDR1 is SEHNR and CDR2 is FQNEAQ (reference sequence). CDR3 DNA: TGTGCCAGCAGCATACCGGGACAGGGGAGTAGCCATGAGCAGTTCTTC. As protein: CASSIPGQGSSHEQFF.

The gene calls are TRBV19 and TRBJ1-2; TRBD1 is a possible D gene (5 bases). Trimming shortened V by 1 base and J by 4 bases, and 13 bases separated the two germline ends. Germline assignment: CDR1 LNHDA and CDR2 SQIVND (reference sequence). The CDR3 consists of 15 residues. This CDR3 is CASSIVGRDFYGYTF. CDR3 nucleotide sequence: TGTGCCAGTAGTATAGTGGGCAGGGACTTCTATGGCTACACCTTC. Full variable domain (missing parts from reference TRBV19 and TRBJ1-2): DGGITQSPKYLFRKEGQNVTLSCEQNLNHDAMYWYRQDPGQGLRLIYYSQIVNDFQKGDIAEGYSVSREKKESFPLTVTSAQKNPTAFYLCASSIVGRDFYGYTFGSGTRLTVV.

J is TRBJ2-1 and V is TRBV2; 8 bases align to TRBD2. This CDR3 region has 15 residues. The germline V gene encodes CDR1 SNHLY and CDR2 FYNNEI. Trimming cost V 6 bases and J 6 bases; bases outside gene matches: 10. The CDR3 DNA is TGTGCCAGCAGCCCCGTAGCGGGACGGGTCAATGAGCAGTTCTTC. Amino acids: CASSPVAGRVNEQFF.

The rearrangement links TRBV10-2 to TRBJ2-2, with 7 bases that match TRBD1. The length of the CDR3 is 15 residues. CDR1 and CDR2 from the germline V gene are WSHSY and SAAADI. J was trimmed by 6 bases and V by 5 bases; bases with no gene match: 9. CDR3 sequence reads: CASSKSGQVAGELFF. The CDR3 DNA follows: TGCGCCAGCAGTAAATCTGGACAGGTAGCCGGGGAGCTGTTTTTT.

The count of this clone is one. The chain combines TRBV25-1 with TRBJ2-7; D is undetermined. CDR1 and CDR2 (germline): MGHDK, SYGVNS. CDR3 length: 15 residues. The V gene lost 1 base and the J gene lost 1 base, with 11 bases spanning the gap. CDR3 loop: CASSESWAGSYEQYF. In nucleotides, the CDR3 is TGTGCCAGCAGTGAATCCTGGGCAGGTTCCTACGAGCAGTACTTC.

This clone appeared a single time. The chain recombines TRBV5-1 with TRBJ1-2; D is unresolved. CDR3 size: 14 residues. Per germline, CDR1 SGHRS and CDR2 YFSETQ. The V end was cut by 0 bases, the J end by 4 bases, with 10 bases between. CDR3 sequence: CASSLDAEPYGYTF. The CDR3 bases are TGCGCCAGCAGCTTGGATGCCGAGCCCTATGGCTACACCTTC.